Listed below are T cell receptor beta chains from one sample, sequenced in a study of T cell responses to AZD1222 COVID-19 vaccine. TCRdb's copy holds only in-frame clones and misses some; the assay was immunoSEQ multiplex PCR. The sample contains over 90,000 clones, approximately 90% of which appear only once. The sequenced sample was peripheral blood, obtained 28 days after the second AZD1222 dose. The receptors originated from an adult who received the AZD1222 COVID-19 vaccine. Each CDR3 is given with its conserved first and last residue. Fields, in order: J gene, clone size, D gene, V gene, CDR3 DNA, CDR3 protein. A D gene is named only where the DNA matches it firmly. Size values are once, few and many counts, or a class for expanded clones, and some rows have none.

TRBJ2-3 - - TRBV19 TGTGCCAGTAATACGGGCGCTAGCACAGATACGCAGTATTTT CASNTGASTDTQYF
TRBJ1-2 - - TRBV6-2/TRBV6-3 TGTGCCAGCAGTTACTCCCTCATCGTGGACCACTATGGCTACACCTTC CASSYSLIVDHYGYTF
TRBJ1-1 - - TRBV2 TGTGCCAGCAGTGCGGTTCGCGGGACTGAAGCTTTCTTT CASSAVRGTEAFF
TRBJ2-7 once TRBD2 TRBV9 TGTGCCAGCAGCGGACTAGCGAACTCCTACGAGCAGTACTTC CASSGLANSYEQYF
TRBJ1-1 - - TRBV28 TGTGCCAGCAGTTTAAGATTGCGGCAGGGGTCTTTCTTT CASSLRLRQGSFF
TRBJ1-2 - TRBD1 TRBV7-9 TGTGCCAGCAGCAGCCCGACAGGGGCCTTTTCAAACTATGGCTACACCTTC CASSSPTGAFSNYGYTF
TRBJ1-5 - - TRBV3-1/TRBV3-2 TGTGCCAGCAGCCAAGGAGGGGATCAGCCCCAGCATTTT CASSQGGDQPQHF
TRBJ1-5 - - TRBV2 TGTGCCAGCAGTGAAGGATCCCGAAGCAATCAGCCCCAGCATTTT CASSEGSRSNQPQHF
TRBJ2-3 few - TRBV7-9 TGTGCCAGCAGCCCTAGGGACTTCACAGATACGCAGTATTTT CASSPRDFTDTQYF
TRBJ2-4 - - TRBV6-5 TGTGCCAGCAGTTACTCAGGGTACCAAGGCAAAAACATTCAGTACTTC CASSYSGYQGKNIQYF
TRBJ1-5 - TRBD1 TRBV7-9 TGTGCCAGCAGCTATGGGACAGGGGGCCTTCAGCCCCAGCATTTT CASSYGTGGLQPQHF